The 26 T cell receptor beta chains presented below share a single source sample, sequenced in a study of vaccination and CD4 T cells after COVID-19 (dated by TCRdb to 2022 to 2024). Their antigens remain unidentified. The treatment or condition label here, explained by the study, means: roughly ten-day PBMC culture with coronavirus spike peptide pools or control peptides (ViraFEST assay). Libraries were prepared through PCR. Sequencing instrument: Illumina iSeq 100. At the Johns Hopkins FTIC core, DNA from the cultured CD4+ T cells underwent TCR sequencing with the Oncomine TCR Beta short-read assay. Using fastp at Q25 and MiXCR, TCRdb reprocessed the public reads and kept productive beta chains. Rows with a matching CDR3 protein are joined into one entry that keeps the most common DNA and genes. The table for this sample lists approximately 21,000 distinct CDR3 sequences; roughly half of them were counted only once. In total, the top ten clones hold approximately 7.4% of the sample.

The sample was CD4+ T cells from blood, cultured in vitro. Receptor source: a human donor who had recovered from COVID-19.

The gene calls are TRBV20-1 and TRBJ1-2, with unresolved D. Germline V gene sequence: CDR1 DFQATT, CDR2 SNEGSKA (reference sequence). The V gene lost 6 bases and the J gene lost 8 bases, with 10 bases spanning the gap. The CDR3 has 10 residues. CDR3 region: CSADRGGYTF. The CDR3 DNA follows: TGCAGTGCCGATCGCGGGGGCTACACCTTC.

The CDR3 spells CASSADRSKDTQYF. CDR3 bases: TGTGCCAGTAGTGCGGACAGGTCTAAAGATACGCAGTATTTT. The gene calls are TRBV19 and TRBJ2-3, with TRBD1 matching 7 bases. After removal of 5 bases from V and 5 bases from J, the junction contained 7 bases not matched to a gene. Germline-derived CDR1 and CDR2 are LNHDA and SQIVND (reference sequence). This CDR3 region has 14 residues.

The chain employs TRBV20-1 and TRBJ2-3; possibly TRBD2 for D (5 bases). CDR1 and CDR2 from the germline V gene are DFQATT and SNEGSKA (reference sequence). The CDR3 sequence is 13 residues long. Deletions cut 6 bases from V and 3 bases from J, with 13 bases between. CDR3 DNA: TGCAGTGCCCCGGGCGGGCGGACAGATACGCAGTATTTT. As protein: CSAPGGRTDTQYF.

V gene TRBV5-1 combines with J gene TRBJ2-6; 11 bases map to TRBD1. This CDR3 has 16 residues. CDR1 SGHRS and CDR2 YFSETQ come from the germline V gene. The trim removed 3 bases at V and 4 bases at J, leaving 3 bases unmatched. In DNA, the CDR3 is TGCGCCAGCAGCTGGACAGGGGGCGGAGGGGCCAACGTCCTGACTTTC. This translates into CASSWTGGGGANVLTF.

This clonotype was counted between two and nine times. The chain uses TRBV10-1 and TRBJ1-2; D is unclear. Germline-derived CDR1 and CDR2 are WNHNN and SYGVQD (reference sequence). The CDR3 consists of 14 residues. Trimming cost V 1 base and J 4 bases, with 10 bases left between them. The CDR3 sequence is CASSELGLSYGYTF. Written as DNA, the CDR3 is TGCGCCAGCAGTGAGTTAGGGCTCTCCTATGGCTACACCTTC.

The chain is built from TRBV10-3 and TRBJ2-2; D may be TRBD1 or TRBD2 (5 bases each). The germline CDR1 and CDR2 sequences are ENHRY and SYGVKD. The CDR3 totals 14 residues. V shed 6 bases and J shed 0 bases, with 8 bases lying between them. The CDR3 DNA follows: TGTGCCATCAGACCGGGACCGAACACCGGGGAGCTGTTTTTT. Its translation is CAIRPGPNTGELFF.

CDR3: CASSRIAGDEQYF. CDR3 sequence (DNA): TGTGCCAGCAGCCGGATAGCGGGGGACGAGCAGTACTTC. The rearrangement joins TRBV7-2 to TRBJ2-7; 9 bases line up with TRBD2. Germline CDR1 reads SGHTA; CDR2 reads FQGNSA. This CDR3 has 13 residues. J was trimmed by 5 bases and V by 5 bases; bases with no gene match: 4.

CDR3 coding DNA: TGTGCCAGCAGGCGGGACGGGGCAGGAGATACGCAGTATTTT. This translates into CASRRDGAGDTQYF. This chain connects TRBV5-6 to TRBJ2-3; possible D gene TRBD2, 6 bases. From germline, CDR1 is SGHDT and CDR2 YYEEEE. With 5 bases removed from V and 5 bases from J, the gap between germline ends came to 15 bases. The CDR3 is made up of 14 amino acids.

V and J are TRBV27 and TRBJ2-3, with D possibly matching TRBD2 (5 bases). This CDR3 region has 13 residues. Germline V gene data show CDR1 as MNHEY and CDR2 as SMNVEV (reference sequence). Trimming pared 2 bases from V and 8 bases from J, leaving 11 bases between. Here the CDR3 reads CASSLKRTGTQYF. The DNA of the CDR3 is TGTGCCAGCAGTTTAAAGCGGACGGGTACGCAGTATTTT.

The CDR3 coding sequence is TGTGCCAGTAGTATTCTGCAATACAGCTATGGCTACACCTTC. Encoded protein: CASSILQYSYGYTF. The genes are TRBV19 and TRBJ1-2; D is ambiguous. The V and J ends lost 3 bases and 4 bases respectively, with 12 bases between them. The CDR3 spans 14 residues. Germline V gene sequence: CDR1 LNHDA, CDR2 SQIVND (reference sequence).

For the CDR3, the DNA is TGCAGTGCTTGGACAGGGGCCAACTATGGCTACACCTTC. The encoded protein is CSAWTGANYGYTF. The rearrangement uses TRBV20-1 and TRBJ1-2, with 9 bases identical to TRBD1. This CDR3 is 13 amino acids long. V dropped 5 bases and J dropped 2; count of bases not matched to a gene: 3. The germline CDR1 and CDR2 sequences are DFQATT and SNEGSKA (reference sequence).

The chain employs TRBV20-1 and TRBJ2-5, with D possibly being TRBD1 (5 bases). The CDR3 is 11 amino acids. The V gene's germline CDR1 is DFQATT and CDR2 SNEGSKA (reference sequence). This chain's CDR3 is CAGMDQETQYF. The CDR3 DNA sequence: TGCGCAGGGATGGACCAAGAGACCCAGTACTTC.

The rearrangement uses TRBV5-1 and TRBJ2-6; unclear D gene. Per the germline V gene, CDR1 is SGHRS and CDR2 is YFSETQ. The CDR3 is 14 amino acids. Deletions cut 4 bases from V and 0 bases from J, with 5 bases between. The CDR3 DNA reads as TGCGCCAGCAGCCTGGCCTCTGGGGCCAACGTCCTGACTTTC. Its protein is CASSLASGANVLTF.

V gene TRBV27 combines with J gene TRBJ2-2; 7 positions match TRBD2. This CDR3 spans 15 amino acids. V dropped 6 bases and J dropped 3; count of bases not matched to a gene: 7. The germline gives CDR1 MNHEY, CDR2 SMNVEV (reference sequence). Written as DNA, the CDR3 is TGTGCCAGCAGACGGGAGCGGGACTACACCGGGGAGCTGTTTTTT. Amino acid sequence: CASRRERDYTGELFF.

The CDR3 DNA sequence: TGTGCCAGCAGCTTAAACCCCGGGGGGCCTGGCGGGGAGCTGTTTTTT. Translation gives CASSLNPGGPGGELFF. The V gene is TRBV7-2, the J gene TRBJ2-2; tentatively, D is TRBD2 (7 bases). Trimming cost V 2 bases and J 7 bases, with 17 bases left between them. The CDR3 is made up of 16 amino acids. Looked up from germline, CDR1 is SGHTA and CDR2 is FQGNSA.

V usage is TRBV5-6 and J usage is TRBJ2-7; 8 positions agree with TRBD1. The CDR3 spans 15 residues. CDR1 SGHDT and CDR2 YYEEEE come from the germline V gene. The trim removed 1 base at V and 2 bases at J, leaving 5 bases unmatched. In DNA form, the CDR3 reads TGTGCCAGCAGCTTGCCCCAGGGGGCGCCCTACGAGCAGTACTTC. The encoded protein is CASSLPQGAPYEQYF. Variable domain in full (rest from reference TRBV5-6 and TRBJ2-7): DAGVTQSPTHLIKTRGQQVTLRCSPKSGHDTVSWYQQALGQGPQFIFQYYEEEERQRGNFPDRFSGHQFPNYSSELNVNALLLGDSALYLCASSLPQGAPYEQYFGPGTRLTVT.

This clonotype was counted only a few times. The rearrangement joins TRBV7-2 to TRBJ1-4; no reliable D call. Trimming pared 1 base from V and 7 bases from J, leaving 13 bases between. Germline-derived CDR1 and CDR2 are SGHTA and FQGNSA. CDR3 length equals 15 residues. Written as DNA, the CDR3 is TGTGCCAGCAGCTTAGGAACGGGGAGGACTGAAAAACTGTTTTTT. Its protein product is CASSLGTGRTEKLFF.

The rearrangement uses TRBV20-1 and TRBJ2-5; 10 positions agree with TRBD2. Per germline, CDR1 DFQATT and CDR2 SNEGSKA (reference sequence). The CDR3 runs 14 residues. The V segment lost 3 bases and the J segment 5 bases; nucleotides outside the gene matches: 6. CDR3 sequence reads: CSASSERGGETQYF. The CDR3 DNA sequence: TGCAGTGCTAGTTCGGAGCGGGGGGGGGAGACCCAGTACTTC.

This clonotype was observed a handful of times. V gene TRBV29-1 combines with J gene TRBJ2-3; 7 bases agree with TRBD1. The trim removed 4 bases at V and 4 bases at J, leaving 2 bases unmatched. This CDR3 spans 12 amino acids. Per the germline V gene, CDR1 is SQVTM and CDR2 is ANQGSEA. CDR3 DNA: TGCAGCGTTGGACAGGGTGCAGATACGCAGTATTTT. Translated, it gives CSVGQGADTQYF.

J is TRBJ1-2 and V is TRBV11-2; 8 bases are a match to TRBD1. V lost 4 bases and J lost 8; bases outside the gene matches: 12. This CDR3 has 15 residues. Germline V gene data show CDR1 as SGHAT and CDR2 as FQNNGV. The CDR3 region is CASSSVGDRIGGYTF. In nucleotides, the CDR3 is TGTGCCAGCAGCTCCGTAGGGGACAGGATCGGCGGCTACACCTTC.

This chain uses TRBV20-1 with TRBJ2-7; 9 bases are shared with TRBD2. The CDR3 consists of 16 residues. Germline CDR1 DFQATT, CDR2 SNEGSKA (reference sequence). After removal of 2 bases from V and 6 bases from J, the junction contained 14 bases not matched to a gene. In DNA, the CDR3 is TGCAGTGCTAGAAGTGTAGCGGGGGTAATGAGTCCCGAGCAGTACTTC. Translating gives CSARSVAGVMSPEQYF.

This clonotype was seen a few times. The V call is TRBV2, the J call TRBJ1-5; possibly TRBD1 for D (5 bases). Germline V gives CDR1 SNHLY, CDR2 FYNNEI. The V end lost 5 bases, the J end lost 1 base, and 15 bases lay between the germline ends. The CDR3 spans 16 residues. CDR3: CASSKSQGISNQPQHF. As DNA, the CDR3 is TGTGCCAGCAGTAAATCCCAGGGAATCAGCAATCAGCCCCAGCATTTT. Drawing the rest from reference TRBV2 and TRBJ1-5, the complete variable domain is EPEVTQTPSHQVTQMGQEVILRCVPISNHLYFYWYRQILGQKVEFLVSFYNNEISEKSEIFDDQFSVERPDGSNFTLKIRSTKLEDSAMYFCASSKSQGISNQPQHFGDGTRLSIL.

This clonotype appeared a few times. The chain links TRBV20-1 to TRBJ1-2, with D unresolved. The CDR3 runs 13 residues. V was clipped by 8 bases and J by 4 bases, with 17 bases between them. Germline V CDR1 and CDR2: DFQATT, SNEGSKA (reference sequence). The CDR3 protein is CSSYPGEGYGYTF. The CDR3 bases are TGCAGTTCCTATCCCGGGGAAGGCTATGGCTACACCTTC.

The V and J genes are TRBV6-5 and TRBJ2-7; the match to TRBD2 covers 10 bases. Germline loops: CDR1 MNHEY, CDR2 SVGAGI. CDR3 size: 15 residues. After removal of 2 bases from V and 6 bases from J, the junction contained 7 bases not matched to a gene. The CDR3 here is CASSYGLAGVREQYF. CDR3 nucleotide sequence: TGTGCCAGCAGTTACGGCCTAGCGGGAGTCCGCGAGCAGTACTTC.

The chain is built from TRBV7-3 and TRBJ1-5, with 9 nucleotides matching TRBD1. With 4 bases clipped from V and 5 bases from J, the junction kept 3 bases outside the gene matches. In germline, CDR1 is SGHTA, CDR2 FQGTGA. The CDR3 extends over 14 amino acids. In nucleotides, the CDR3 is TGTGCCAGCAGCTCCGGACAGGGGCATCAGCCCCAGCATTTT. This gives the protein CASSSGQGHQPQHF. Full variable domain (rest looked up from reference TRBV7-3 and TRBJ1-5): GAGVSQTPSNKVTEKGKYVELRCDPISGHTALYWYRQSLGQGPEFLIYFQGTGAADDSGLPNDRFFAVRPEGSVSTLKIQRTERGDSAVYLCASSSGQGHQPQHFGDGTRLSIL.

This chain links TRBV2 with TRBJ2-7, with 10 bases that match TRBD1. CDR3 length: 13 residues. V shed 6 bases and J 3 bases; nucleotides not matched to a gene: 2. Germline CDR1 is SNHLY and CDR2 is FYNNEI. The CDR3 loop reads CASRGTGVYEQYF. In DNA form, the CDR3 reads TGTGCCAGCAGAGGGACAGGGGTCTACGAGCAGTACTTC.